A single sample gave rise to the 5 T cell receptor beta chains below, sequenced in a study of T cells in Graves' hyperthyroidism and ophthalmopathy. What was amplified from RNA transcripts were TCR beta CDR3 regions. With the HTBI primer set, the TCR CDR3 went through a first round of RT-PCR. MiXCR was run by TCRdb on the multiplex PCR reads, yielding one entry per CDR3 protein. Of hundreds of thousands of distinct CDR3 sequences in the sample, 22% were seen once. Sequenced material: blood. These receptors all come from a woman in her 70s with Graves' ophthalmopathy.

The chain carries TRBV10-3 and TRBJ2-7; D is perhaps TRBD1 (6 bases). Between the trimmed V and J ends, which lost 5 bases and 2 bases, there was a span of 16 bases. This CDR3 has 15 residues. Germline V gene lookup returns CDR1 ENHRY and CDR2 SYGVKD. CDR3 DNA: TGTGCCATCAGTCCGCCGGGACACGGAACCTACGAGCAGTACTTC. This sequence encodes CAISPPGHGTYEQYF.

This clonotype was seen a few times. V is TRBV20-1 and J is TRBJ2-2, with 7 bases fitting TRBD1. This CDR3 region has 13 residues. The germline V gene encodes CDR1 DFQATT and CDR2 SNEGSKA (reference sequence). With 4 bases clipped from V and 7 bases from J, the junction kept 6 bases outside the gene matches. In nucleotides, the CDR3 is TGCAGTGCTACATGGACAGGCCTCGGGGAGCTGTTTTTT. It specifies CSATWTGLGELFF.

This clonotype appeared a few times. The rearrangement links TRBV28 to TRBJ2-2, with D hard to call. The V end lost 0 bases, the J end lost 0 bases, and 5 bases lay between the germline ends. The CDR3 length is 15 residues. Germline values: CDR1 MDHEN, CDR2 SYDVKM. In DNA form, the CDR3 reads TGTGCCAGCAGTTTATGGACCGCGAACACCGGGGAGCTGTTTTTT. This sequence encodes CASSLWTANTGELFF.

This clonotype turned up a few times. The chain recombines TRBV6-1 with TRBJ2-1; 7 bases agree with TRBD2. The CDR3 runs 14 residues. Germline V gene data show CDR1 as MNHNS and CDR2 as SASEGT. Trimming took 5 bases from V and 4 from J; bases not matched to a gene: 5. The CDR3 DNA follows: TGTGCCAGCAGTAGCCACGGGGGGTACAATGAGCAGTTCTTC. It is translated as CASSSHGGYNEQFF.

This clonotype was seen more than once but under ten times. The chain links TRBV9 to TRBJ2-1; possible D gene TRBD1, 5 bases. The V gene's germline CDR1 is SGDLS and CDR2 YYNGEE. Trimming removed 3 bases from V and 2 bases from J, with 9 bases in between. There are 14 residues in the CDR3. DNA of the CDR3: TGTGCCAGCAGCGGGGGCCTCGCCTACAATGAGCAGTTCTTC. This encodes CASSGGLAYNEQFF.